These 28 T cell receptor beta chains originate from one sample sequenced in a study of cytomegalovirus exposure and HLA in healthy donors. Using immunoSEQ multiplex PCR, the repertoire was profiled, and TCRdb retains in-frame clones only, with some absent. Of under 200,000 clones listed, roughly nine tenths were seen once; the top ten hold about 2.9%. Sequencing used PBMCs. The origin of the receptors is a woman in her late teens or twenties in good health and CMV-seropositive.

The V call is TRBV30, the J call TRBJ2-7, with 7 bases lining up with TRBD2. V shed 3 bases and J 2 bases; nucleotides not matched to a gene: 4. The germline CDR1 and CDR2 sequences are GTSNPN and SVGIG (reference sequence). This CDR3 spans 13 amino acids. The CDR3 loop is CAWRKRGTYEQYF. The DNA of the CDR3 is TGTGCCTGGAGGAAGCGGGGAACCTACGAGCAGTACTTC.

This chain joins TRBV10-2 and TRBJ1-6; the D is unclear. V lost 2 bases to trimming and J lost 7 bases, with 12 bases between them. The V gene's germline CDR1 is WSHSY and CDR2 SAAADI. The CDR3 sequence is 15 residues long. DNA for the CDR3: TGCGCCAGCAGTGAGCGAGGGCCTCCCAATTCACCCCTCCACTTT. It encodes CASSERGPPNSPLHF.

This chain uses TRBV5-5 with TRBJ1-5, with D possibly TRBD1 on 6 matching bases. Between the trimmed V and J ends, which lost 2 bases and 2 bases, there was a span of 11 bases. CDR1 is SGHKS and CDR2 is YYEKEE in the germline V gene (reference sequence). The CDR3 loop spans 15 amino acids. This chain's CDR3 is CASSLTGMGNQPQHF. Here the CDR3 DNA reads TGTGCCAGCAGCTTAACAGGGATGGGCAATCAGCCCCAGCATTTT.

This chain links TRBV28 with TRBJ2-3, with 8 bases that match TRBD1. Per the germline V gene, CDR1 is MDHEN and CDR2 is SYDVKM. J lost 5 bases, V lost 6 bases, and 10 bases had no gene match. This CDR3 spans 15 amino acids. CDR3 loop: CASSSGGTGRDTQYF. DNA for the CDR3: TGTGCCAGCAGCTCCGGTGGGACAGGAAGAGATACGCAGTATTTT.

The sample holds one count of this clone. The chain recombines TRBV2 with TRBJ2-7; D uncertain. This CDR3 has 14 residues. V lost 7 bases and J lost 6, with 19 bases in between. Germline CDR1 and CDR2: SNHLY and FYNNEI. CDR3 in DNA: TGTGCCAGCACCTCGGTGAGCGCAAGGAGCGAGCAGTACTTC. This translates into CASTSVSARSEQYF.

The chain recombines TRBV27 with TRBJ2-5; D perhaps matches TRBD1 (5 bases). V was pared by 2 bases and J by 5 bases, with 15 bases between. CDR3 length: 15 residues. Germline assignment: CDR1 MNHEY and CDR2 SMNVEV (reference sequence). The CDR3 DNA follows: TGTGCCAGCAGTTTACAGCCAGGGTTGAGCGAGACCCAGTACTTC. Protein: CASSLQPGLSETQYF.

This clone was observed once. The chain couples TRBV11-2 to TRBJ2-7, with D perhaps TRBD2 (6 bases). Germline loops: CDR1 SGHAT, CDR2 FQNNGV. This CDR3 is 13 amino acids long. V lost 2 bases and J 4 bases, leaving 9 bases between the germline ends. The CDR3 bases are TGTGCCAGCAGCTTATCGGGAGAGTACGAGCAGTACTTC. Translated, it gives CASSLSGEYEQYF.

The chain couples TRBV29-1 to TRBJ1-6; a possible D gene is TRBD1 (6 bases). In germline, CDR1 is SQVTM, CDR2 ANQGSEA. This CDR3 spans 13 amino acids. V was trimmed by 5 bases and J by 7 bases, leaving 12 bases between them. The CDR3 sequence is CSVLTGLNSPLHF. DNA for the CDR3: TGCAGCGTTCTGACAGGCCTAAATTCACCCCTCCACTTT.

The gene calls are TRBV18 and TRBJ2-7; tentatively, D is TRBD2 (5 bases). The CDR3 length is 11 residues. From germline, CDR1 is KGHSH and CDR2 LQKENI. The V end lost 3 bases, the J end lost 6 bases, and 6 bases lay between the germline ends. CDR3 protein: CASSPRGEQYF. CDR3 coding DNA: TGTGCCAGCTCACCCCGGGGCGAGCAGTACTTC.

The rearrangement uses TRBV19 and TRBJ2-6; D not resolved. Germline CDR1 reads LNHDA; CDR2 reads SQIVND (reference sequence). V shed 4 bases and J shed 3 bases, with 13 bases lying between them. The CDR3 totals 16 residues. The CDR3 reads CASSTPWSRGANVLTF. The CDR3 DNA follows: TGTGCCAGTAGTACCCCTTGGAGTCGTGGGGCCAACGTCCTGACTTTC.

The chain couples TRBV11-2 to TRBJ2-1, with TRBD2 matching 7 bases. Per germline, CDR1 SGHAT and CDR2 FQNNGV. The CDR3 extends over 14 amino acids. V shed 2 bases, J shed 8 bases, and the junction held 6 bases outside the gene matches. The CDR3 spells CASSLRGGSDEQFF. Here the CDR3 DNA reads TGTGCCAGCAGCTTACGTGGCGGGAGTGATGAGCAGTTCTTC. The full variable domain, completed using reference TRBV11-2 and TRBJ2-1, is EAGVAQSPRYKIIEKRQSVAFWCNPISGHATLYWYQQILGQGPKLLIQFQNNGVVDDSQLPKDRFSAERLKGVDSTLKIQPAKLEDSAVYLCASSLRGGSDEQFFGPGTRLTVL.

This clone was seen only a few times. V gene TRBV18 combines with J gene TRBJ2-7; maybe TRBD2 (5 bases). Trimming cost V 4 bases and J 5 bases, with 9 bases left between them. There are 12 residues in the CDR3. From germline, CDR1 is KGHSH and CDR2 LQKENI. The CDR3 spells CASSREGNEQYF. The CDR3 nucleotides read TGTGCCAGCTCACGAGAGGGTAACGAGCAGTACTTC.

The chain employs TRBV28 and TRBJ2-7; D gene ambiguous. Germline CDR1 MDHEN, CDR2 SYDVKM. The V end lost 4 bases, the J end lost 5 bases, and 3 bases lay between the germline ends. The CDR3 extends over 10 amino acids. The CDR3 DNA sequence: TGTGCCAGCAGTTCCGACGAGCAGTACTTC. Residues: CASSSDEQYF.

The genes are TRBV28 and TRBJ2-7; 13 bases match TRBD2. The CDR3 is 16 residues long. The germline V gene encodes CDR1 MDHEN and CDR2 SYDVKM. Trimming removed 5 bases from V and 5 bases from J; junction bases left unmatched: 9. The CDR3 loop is CASSLWTSGSMNEQYF. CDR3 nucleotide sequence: TGTGCCAGCAGTCTCTGGACTAGCGGGAGCATGAACGAGCAGTACTTC.

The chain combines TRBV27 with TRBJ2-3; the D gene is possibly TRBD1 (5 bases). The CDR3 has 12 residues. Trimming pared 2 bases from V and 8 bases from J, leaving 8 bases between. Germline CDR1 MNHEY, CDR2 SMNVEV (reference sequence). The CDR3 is CASSLQGGTQYF. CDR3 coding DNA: TGTGCCAGCAGTTTACAGGGCGGTACGCAGTATTTT.

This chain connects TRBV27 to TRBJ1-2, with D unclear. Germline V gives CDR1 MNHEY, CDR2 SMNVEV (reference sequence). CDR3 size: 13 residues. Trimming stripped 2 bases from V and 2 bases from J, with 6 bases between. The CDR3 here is CASSLAANYGYTF. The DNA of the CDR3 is TGTGCCAGCAGTTTAGCCGCGAACTATGGCTACACCTTC.

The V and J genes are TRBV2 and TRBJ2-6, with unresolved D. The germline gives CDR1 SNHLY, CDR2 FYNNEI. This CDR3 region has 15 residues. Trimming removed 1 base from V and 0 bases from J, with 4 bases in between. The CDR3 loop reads CASSEDSSGANVLTF. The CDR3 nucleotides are TGTGCCAGCAGTGAAGACAGCTCTGGGGCCAACGTCCTGACTTTC.

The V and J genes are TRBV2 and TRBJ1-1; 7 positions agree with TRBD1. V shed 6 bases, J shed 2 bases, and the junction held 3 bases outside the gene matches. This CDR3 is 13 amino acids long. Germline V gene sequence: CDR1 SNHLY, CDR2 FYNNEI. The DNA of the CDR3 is TGTGCCAGCAGGGACAGGTTAAACACTGAAGCTTTCTTT. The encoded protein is CASRDRLNTEAFF.

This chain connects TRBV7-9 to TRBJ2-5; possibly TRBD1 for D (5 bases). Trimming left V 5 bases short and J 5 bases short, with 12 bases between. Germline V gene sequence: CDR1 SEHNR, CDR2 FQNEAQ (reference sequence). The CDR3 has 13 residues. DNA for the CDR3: TGTGCCAGCAGCCCAGGGCAGCCTGAGACCCAGTACTTC. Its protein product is CASSPGQPETQYF.

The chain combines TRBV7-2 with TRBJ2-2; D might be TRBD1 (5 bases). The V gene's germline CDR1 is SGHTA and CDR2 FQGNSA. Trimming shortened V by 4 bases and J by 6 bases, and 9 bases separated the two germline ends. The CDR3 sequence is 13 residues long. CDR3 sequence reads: CASSSPGPGELFF. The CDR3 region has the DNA TGTGCCAGCAGCTCGCCAGGGCCCGGGGAGCTGTTTTTT.

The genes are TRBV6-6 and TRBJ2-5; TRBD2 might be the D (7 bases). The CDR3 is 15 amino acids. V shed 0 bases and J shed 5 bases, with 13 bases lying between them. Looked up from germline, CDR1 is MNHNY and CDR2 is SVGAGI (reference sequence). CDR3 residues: CASSYSGGAEETQYF. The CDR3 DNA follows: TGTGCCAGCAGTTACTCTGGGGGGGCGGAGGAGACCCAGTACTTC.

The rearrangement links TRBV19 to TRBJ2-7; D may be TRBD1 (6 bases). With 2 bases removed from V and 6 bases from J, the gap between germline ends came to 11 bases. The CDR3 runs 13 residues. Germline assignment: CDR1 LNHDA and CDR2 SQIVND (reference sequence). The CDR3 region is CASSIKGGSEQYF. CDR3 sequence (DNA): TGTGCCAGTAGTATAAAAGGGGGTAGCGAGCAGTACTTC.

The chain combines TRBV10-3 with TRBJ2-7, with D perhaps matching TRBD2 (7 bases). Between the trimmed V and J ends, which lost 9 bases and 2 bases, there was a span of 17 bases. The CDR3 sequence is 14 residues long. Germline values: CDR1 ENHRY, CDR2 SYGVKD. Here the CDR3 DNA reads TGTGCCATTACGGTGGGGGGGCGACCCTACGAGCAGTACTTC. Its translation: CAITVGGRPYEQYF.

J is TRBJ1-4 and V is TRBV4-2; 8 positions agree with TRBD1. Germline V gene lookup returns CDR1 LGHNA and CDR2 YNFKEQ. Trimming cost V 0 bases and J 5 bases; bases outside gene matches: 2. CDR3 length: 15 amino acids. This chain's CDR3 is CASSQERTGNEKLFF. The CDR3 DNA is TGTGCCAGCAGCCAAGAGCGGACAGGGAATGAAAAACTGTTTTTT.

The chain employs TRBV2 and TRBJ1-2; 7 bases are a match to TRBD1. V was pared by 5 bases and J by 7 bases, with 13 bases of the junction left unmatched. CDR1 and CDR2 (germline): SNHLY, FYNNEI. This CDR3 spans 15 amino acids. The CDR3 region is CASSLEQGTLGGYTF. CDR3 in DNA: TGTGCCAGCAGTTTAGAACAGGGGACTCTAGGTGGCTACACCTTC. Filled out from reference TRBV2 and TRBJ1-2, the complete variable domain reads EPEVTQTPSHQVTQMGQEVILRCVPISNHLYFYWYRQILGQKVEFLVSFYNNEISEKSEIFDDQFSVERPDGSNFTLKIRSTKLEDSAMYFCASSLEQGTLGGYTFGSGTRLTVV.

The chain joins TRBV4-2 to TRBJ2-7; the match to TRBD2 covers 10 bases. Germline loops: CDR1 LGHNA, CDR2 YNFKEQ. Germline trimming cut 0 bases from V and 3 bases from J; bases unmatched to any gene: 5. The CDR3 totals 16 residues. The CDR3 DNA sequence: TGTGCCAGCAGCCAAGATCGAGCGGGAGGGTACTACGAGCAGTACTTC. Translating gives CASSQDRAGGYYEQYF.

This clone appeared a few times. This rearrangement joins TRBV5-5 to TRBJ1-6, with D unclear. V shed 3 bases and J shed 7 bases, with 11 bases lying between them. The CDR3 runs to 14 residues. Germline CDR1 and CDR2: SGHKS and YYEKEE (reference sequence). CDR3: CASSSEAQNSPLHF. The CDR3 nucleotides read TGTGCCAGCAGCTCGGAGGCCCAAAATTCACCCCTCCACTTT. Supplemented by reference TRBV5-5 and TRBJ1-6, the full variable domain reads DAGVTQSPTHLIKTRGQQVTLRCSPISGHKSVSWYQQVLGQGPQFIFQYYEKEERGRGNFPDRFSARQFPNYSSELNVNALLLGDSALYLCASSSEAQNSPLHFGNGTRLTVT.

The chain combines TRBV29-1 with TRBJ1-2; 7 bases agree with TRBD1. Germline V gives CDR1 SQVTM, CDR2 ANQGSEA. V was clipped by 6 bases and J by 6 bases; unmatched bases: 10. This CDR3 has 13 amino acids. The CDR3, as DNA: TGCAGCGTCCCTTCCGGGACAGCGAATGGCTACACCTTC. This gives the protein CSVPSGTANGYTF.